This T cell receptor (beta chain) emerged from a study of shared clonotypes between healthy human individuals. Study-wide points: Several donors had 5% to 6% of their naive CD4 clonotypes in common. Naive subsets tended to show greater estimated richness than memory subsets. In having few donors, the study represented limited genetic and exposure-history diversity.

Each PCR replicate from the sorted subsets contained 150 to 250 ng DNA, which is roughly 33,000 T cell genomes. Clones were read by immunoSEQ multiplex PCR, and TCRdb kept only the in-frame ones, dropping some. The sample comprises 2 million to 2.5 million clones, just under 95% of which are singletons, and 0.3% to 0.4% rests with the top ten. Comments on this clone: Its matching antigen is unknown.

The clonotype was recovered from a man aged 18 to 30 in good health. Some clones in this sample may be carry-over from other donors' samples. The sequenced sample consisted of naive CD4+ T cells from PBMCs. Subset defined: CD45RA+ positively selected.

CDR3 sequence: CASSYAANTEAFF. CDR3 bases: TGTGCCAGCAGTTACGCTGCGAACACTGAAGCTTTCTTT. The V and J genes are TRBV6-6 and TRBJ1-1; no clear D. This CDR3 contains 13 residues. Germline CDR1 reads MNHNY; CDR2 reads SVGAGI (reference sequence). The ends were cut back, 2 bases at V and 1 base at J, with 5 bases in the middle.